These 26 T cell receptor beta chains share one sample of origin, sequenced in a study of CD8+ T cells in alopecia areata. After isolation, RNA underwent reverse transcription to generate cDNA as the sequencing template. Clones were sequenced by immunoSEQ multiplex PCR, and TCRdb holds only the in-frame ones, with some missing. The data show 150,000 or so clones, approximately 65% seen once. Sequencing was performed on CD8+ T cells sorted from blood, taken at week 0. The receptors originated from a human donor with alopecia areata.

V gene TRBV2 combines with J gene TRBJ2-1, with D unresolved. Germline V gene sequence: CDR1 SNHLY, CDR2 FYNNEI. The CDR3 sequence is 14 residues long. Trimming shortened V by 10 bases and J by 5 bases, and 18 bases separated the two germline ends. CDR3 in amino acids: CATLEGSLNNEQFF. CDR3 DNA sequence: TGTGCCACCCTGGAAGGCAGCTTAAACAATGAGCAGTTCTTC. The whole variable domain, filled in from reference TRBV2 and TRBJ2-1, reads EPEVTQTPSHQVTQMGQEVILRCVPISNHLYFYWYRQILGQKVEFLVSFYNNEISEKSEIFDDQFSVERPDGSNFTLKIRSTKLEDSAMYFCATLEGSLNNEQFFGPGTRLTVL.

The genes are TRBV5-1 and TRBJ2-5; D is possibly TRBD1 (5 bases). The CDR3 consists of 14 residues. With 1 base removed from V and 2 bases from J, the gap between germline ends came to 9 bases. Germline CDR1 and CDR2: SGHRS and YFSETQ. The CDR3 reads CASSLLRVQETQYF. CDR3 coding DNA: TGCGCCAGCAGCTTGCTCAGGGTACAAGAGACCCAGTACTTC.

The sample holds a few counts of this clone. V usage is TRBV19 and J usage is TRBJ2-2, with D unresolved. Germline CDR1 reads LNHDA; CDR2 reads SQIVND (reference sequence). The CDR3 has 10 amino acids. V lost 4 bases to trimming and J lost 8 bases, with 2 bases between them. The CDR3 is CASSKGELFF. CDR3 DNA sequence: TGTGCCAGTAGTAAGGGGGAGCTGTTTTTT.

DNA of the CDR3: TGTGCCAGTTCTACGGGACAGGGGACGAGTACACCCCTCCACTTT. Protein sequence: CASSTGQGTSTPLHF. V is TRBV6-5 and J is TRBJ1-6; 10 bases line up with TRBD1. Germline CDR1 reads MNHEY; CDR2 reads SVGAGI. This CDR3 comprises 15 residues. The V segment lost 9 bases and the J segment 11 bases; nucleotides outside the gene matches: 13.

V is TRBV2 and J is TRBJ2-1; TRBD2 is a possible D gene (5 bases). The germline V gene encodes CDR1 SNHLY and CDR2 FYNNEI. Trimming took 4 bases from V and 6 from J, leaving 7 bases between them. CDR3 size: 12 residues. The CDR3 protein is CASSASINEQFF. As DNA, the CDR3 is TGTGCCAGCAGTGCTAGCATCAATGAGCAGTTCTTC.

This chain connects TRBV9 to TRBJ1-2; 8 bases are shared with TRBD1. CDR3 length: 14 amino acids. V was clipped by 7 bases and J by 6 bases; unmatched bases: 11. Germline assignment: CDR1 SGDLS and CDR2 YYNGEE. CDR3 nucleotide sequence: TGTGCCAGCGGATACAGGGGGGGAGATGATGGCTACACCTTC. Protein product: CASGYRGGDDGYTF.

This clone was observed a single time. The V gene is TRBV28, the J gene TRBJ1-5; a weak D match, TRBD1 (5 bases). Germline V CDR1 and CDR2: MDHEN, SYDVKM. The CDR3 loop spans 16 amino acids. V dropped 5 bases and J dropped 3 bases, with 17 bases sitting between them. CDR3 loop: CASSPSGVQPNQPQHF. The CDR3 nucleotides are TGTGCCAGCAGTCCCTCGGGGGTACAGCCCAATCAGCCCCAGCATTTT.

This chain uses TRBV18 with TRBJ1-1; D is unclear. The CDR3 is 16 amino acids. Germline CDR1 and CDR2: KGHSH and LQKENI. V lost 3 bases to trimming and J lost 4 bases, with 18 bases between them. The DNA for the CDR3 is TGTGCCAGCTCACCCCCCTTGGGGAAAGGGAGCACTGAAGCTTTCTTT. Protein product: CASSPPLGKGSTEAFF. The whole variable domain, filled in from reference TRBV18 and TRBJ1-1, reads NAGVMQNPRHLVRRRGQEARLRCSPMKGHSHVYWYRQLPEEGLKFMVYLQKENIIDESGMPKERFSAEFPKEGPSILRIQQVVRGDSAAYFCASSPPLGKGSTEAFFGQGTRLTVV.

With respect to this clone: The identical CDR3 is also encoded by other nucleotide sequences in the sample. V gene TRBV13 combines with J gene TRBJ2-3; D gene uncertain. Deletions cut 0 bases from V and 5 bases from J, with 3 bases between. The CDR3 consists of 12 residues. CDR1 and CDR2 (germline): PRHDT, FYEKMQ (reference sequence). The DNA of the CDR3 is TGTGCCAGCAGCTTAGGACGAGATACGCAGTATTTT. It yields the protein CASSLGRDTQYF.

The chain employs TRBV19 and TRBJ2-1; 11 bases agree with TRBD2. Germline V gives CDR1 LNHDA, CDR2 SQIVND (reference sequence). Losses at the gene ends were 1 base for V and 4 bases for J; bases not matched to a gene: 3. The CDR3 spans 16 residues. The CDR3 spells CASSIVASGGYNEQFF. The CDR3 DNA is TGTGCCAGTAGTATAGTTGCTAGCGGGGGGTACAATGAGCAGTTCTTC.

The V call is TRBV7-9, the J call TRBJ2-1; no firm D call. The CDR3 length is 11 residues. The V and J ends lost 4 bases and 10 bases respectively, with 8 bases between them. From germline, CDR1 is SEHNR and CDR2 FQNEAQ (reference sequence). CDR3 protein: CASSSVREQFF. CDR3 bases: TGTGCCAGCAGCTCCGTGCGAGAGCAGTTCTTC.

The V call is TRBV7-2, the J call TRBJ2-7, with no clear D. The CDR3 loop spans 12 amino acids. From germline, CDR1 is SGHTA and CDR2 FQGNSA. Trimming took off 1 base at V and 6 bases at J, with 7 bases between the two ends. The CDR3 DNA follows: TGTGCCAGCAGCTTAGGTGTGGTCGAGCAGTACTTC. This gives the protein CASSLGVVEQYF.

The chain joins TRBV13 to TRBJ1-2; 9 nucleotides align to TRBD1. V trimming: 3 bases; J trimming: 7 bases; junction bases outside the gene matches: 12. This CDR3 has 16 residues. Looked up from germline, CDR1 is PRHDT and CDR2 is FYEKMQ (reference sequence). CDR3 in amino acids: CASSFNRDRADSGYTF. The CDR3 region has the DNA TGTGCCAGCAGCTTCAACCGGGACAGGGCTGATTCTGGCTACACCTTC.

This clone has a handful of counts. This specimen includes other DNA sequences encoding the same CDR3. CDR3 sequence (DNA): TGTGCCTGGAGTCCCACAGGTAGCAATCAGCCCCAGCATTTT. Translating gives CAWSPTGSNQPQHF. V usage is TRBV30 and J usage is TRBJ1-5; a possible D gene is TRBD1 (5 bases). V was pared by 2 bases and J by 0 bases, with 8 bases between. Germline V gene lookup returns CDR1 GTSNPN and CDR2 SVGIG (reference sequence). This CDR3 has 14 amino acids.

This chain connects TRBV30 to TRBJ1-2, with D uncertain. The CDR3 sequence is 12 residues long. From germline, CDR1 is GTSNPN and CDR2 SVGIG (reference sequence). Trimming took off 1 base at V and 2 bases at J, with 5 bases between the two ends. CDR3 region: CAWSGLNYGYTF. The CDR3 DNA reads TGTGCCTGGAGTGGGTTGAACTATGGCTACACCTTC. Full variable domain (remainder filled in from reference TRBV30 and TRBJ1-2): SQTIHQWPATLVQPVGSPLSLECTVEGTSNPNLYWYRQAAGRGLQLLFYSVGIGQISSEVPQNLSASRPQDRQFILSSKKLLLSDSGFYLCAWSGLNYGYTFGSGTRLTVV.

The V call is TRBV7-6, the J call TRBJ2-1; unclear D gene. There are 14 residues in the CDR3. Between the trimmed V and J ends, which lost 4 bases and 7 bases, there was a span of 14 bases. In germline, CDR1 is SGHVS, CDR2 FNYEAQ. The CDR3 sequence: CASSSPWSGNEQFF. CDR3 nucleotide sequence: TGTGCCAGCAGCTCCCCCTGGTCCGGGAATGAGCAGTTCTTC.

The rearrangement uses TRBV5-6 and TRBJ2-2, with 9 bases lining up with TRBD1. V gave up 3 bases and J gave up 5 bases; unmatched junction bases: 2. CDR3 size: 14 residues. Germline V gives CDR1 SGHDT, CDR2 YYEEEE. CDR3 sequence reads: CASSSGTGTGELFF. The DNA for the CDR3 is TGTGCCAGCAGCTCCGGGACAGGGACCGGGGAGCTGTTTTTT. Combining the CDR3 with reference TRBV5-6 and TRBJ2-2 gives the whole variable domain DAGVTQSPTHLIKTRGQQVTLRCSPKSGHDTVSWYQQALGQGPQFIFQYYEEEERQRGNFPDRFSGHQFPNYSSELNVNALLLGDSALYLCASSSGTGTGELFFGEGSRLTVL.

The chain combines TRBV7-2 with TRBJ2-7, with 12 positions matching TRBD2. Germline V lookup: CDR1 SGHTA, CDR2 FQGNSA. V lost 4 bases, J lost 2 bases, and 3 bases stayed unmatched. The CDR3 totals 15 residues. The CDR3 nucleotides are TGTGCCAGCAGCTCGGGACTAGCGGGCCCCTACGAGCAGTACTTC. Translating gives CASSSGLAGPYEQYF. Supplemented by reference TRBV7-2 and TRBJ2-7, the full variable domain reads GAGVSQSPSNKVTEKGKDVELRCDPISGHTALYWYRQSLGQGLEFLIYFQGNSAPDKSGLPSDRFSAERTGGSVSTLTIQRTQQEDSAVYLCASSSGLAGPYEQYFGPGTRLTVT.

The chain employs TRBV7-9 and TRBJ1-1; TRBD1 matches 8 bases. CDR1 and CDR2 from the germline V gene are SEHNR and FQNEAQ (reference sequence). J lost 7 bases, V lost 6 bases, and 10 bases had no gene match. The CDR3 totals 14 residues. The CDR3 DNA reads TGTGCCAGCAGAGGCGGACAGGGTGCCCTTGAAGCTTTCTTT. It encodes CASRGGQGALEAFF.

V usage is TRBV7-9 and J usage is TRBJ1-1; no definite D call. CDR3 length: 15 amino acids. V lost 1 base to trimming and J lost 1 base, with 10 bases between them. Germline CDR1 is SEHNR and CDR2 is FQNEAQ (reference sequence). CDR3 coding DNA: TGTGCCAGCAGCTTAGTGAGATACTCGAACACTGAAGCTTTCTTT. Translation: CASSLVRYSNTEAFF. Drawing the rest from reference TRBV7-9 and TRBJ1-1, the complete variable domain is DTGVSQNPRHKITKRGQNVTFRCDPISEHNRLYWYRQTLGQGPEFLTYFQNEAQLEKSRLLSDRFSAERPKGSFSTLEIQRTEQGDSAMYLCASSLVRYSNTEAFFGQGTRLTVV.

The chain uses TRBV13 and TRBJ2-1; 10 nucleotides agree with TRBD2. CDR3 length: 14 amino acids. V shed 4 bases and J 6 bases; nucleotides not matched to a gene: 3. CDR1 and CDR2 from the germline V gene are PRHDT and FYEKMQ (reference sequence). The chain's CDR3 is CASSSQRGGNEQFF. The DNA for the CDR3 is TGTGCCAGCAGCTCACAGCGGGGGGGCAATGAGCAGTTCTTC.

The V gene is TRBV29-1, the J gene TRBJ1-5, with 10 bases aligning to TRBD1. The germline V gene encodes CDR1 SQVTM and CDR2 ANQGSEA. This CDR3 region has 15 residues. Germline trimming cut 7 bases from V and 4 bases from J; bases unmatched to any gene: 10. The CDR3 protein is CSASSDRGLNQPQHF. CDR3 DNA: TGCAGCGCAAGCTCGGACAGGGGGTTGAATCAGCCCCAGCATTTT.

The chain carries TRBV15 and TRBJ2-7; no clear D. Trimming removed 1 base at V and 5 bases at J, with 6 bases between. This CDR3 comprises 12 residues. Per the germline V gene, CDR1 is LNHNV and CDR2 is YYDKDF (reference sequence). The DNA for the CDR3 is TGTGCCACCAGCAGAGTTAGGAACGAGCAGTACTTC. This encodes CATSRVRNEQYF. Full variable domain (missing parts from reference TRBV15 and TRBJ2-7): DAMVIQNPRYQVTQFGKPVTLSCSQTLNHNVMYWYQQKSSQAPKLLFHYYDKDFNNEADTPDNFQSRRPNTSFCFLDIRSPGLGDTAMYLCATSRVRNEQYFGPGTRLTVT.

The gene calls are TRBV29-1 and TRBJ2-2, with TRBD1 matching 7 bases. Trimming took 5 bases from V and 1 from J; bases not matched to a gene: 7. From germline, CDR1 is SQVTM and CDR2 ANQGSEA. The CDR3 contains 15 residues. CDR3 loop: CSVLNRGQNTGELFF. CDR3 nucleotides: TGCAGCGTTCTTAACAGGGGCCAGAACACCGGGGAGCTGTTTTTT.

The rearrangement links TRBV27 to TRBJ1-2, with D perhaps matching TRBD1 (5 bases). V shed 9 bases and J shed 6 bases, with 20 bases lying between them. The CDR3 loop spans 14 amino acids. The germline CDR1 and CDR2 sequences are MNHEY and SMNVEV (reference sequence). CDR3 sequence: CASGSQVSLDGYTF. Written as DNA, the CDR3 is TGTGCCAGTGGGTCACAGGTTTCATTGGATGGCTACACCTTC.

The V gene is TRBV2, the J gene TRBJ2-7, with D perhaps matching TRBD1 or TRBD2 (6 bases each). There are 12 residues in the CDR3. V was pared by 7 bases and J by 3 bases, with 10 bases between. The germline V gene encodes CDR1 SNHLY and CDR2 FYNNEI. The CDR3: CASTGGDYEQYF. CDR3 nucleotides: TGTGCCAGCACCGGGGGCGACTACGAGCAGTACTTC.